These 17 T cell receptor beta chains originate from one sample sequenced in a study of regulatory T cells in long-lasting Graves disease. Construction of the TCR beta libraries employed iRepertoire HTBI primers in conjunction with Arm-PCR of CDR3 regions. In TCRdb, the multiplex PCR reads were re-called with MiXCR into one record per CDR3 protein. The sample carries a few hundred thousand distinct CDR3 sequences, approximately 16% recorded once. Time point given: newly diagnosed GD, antithyroid drugs for less than 3 months. TCR sequences were obtained from RNA taken from PBMCs. These data also formed part of another study, on T cells in Graves' hyperthyroidism and ophthalmopathy.

Sequenced material: peripheral blood mononuclear cells (PBMCs), taken at new diagnosis, from a patient treated with antithyroid drugs. The receptors were sampled from a woman between 40 and 55 years old with Graves disease.

This clonotype was detected many times. This may be a read error: a much more frequent sequence differs by one nucleotide. V gene TRBV11-2 combines with J gene TRBJ2-7; D remains ambiguous. Looked up from germline, CDR1 is SGHAT and CDR2 is FQNNGV. The CDR3 is made up of 12 amino acids. CDR3 protein: CTSSFSSYEQYF. CDR3 DNA sequence: TGTACCAGCAGCTTTAGCTCCTACGAGCAGTACTTC.

The sample holds a few counts of this clonotype. This rearrangement joins TRBV9 to TRBJ1-2, with D tentatively TRBD1 (5 bases). The V and J ends lost 0 bases and 2 bases respectively, with 8 bases between them. Germline values: CDR1 SGDLS, CDR2 YYNGEE. This CDR3 is 14 amino acids long. The CDR3 sequence is CASSVAQGNYGYTF. The DNA of the CDR3 is TGTGCCAGCAGCGTAGCGCAGGGCAACTATGGCTACACCTTC.

This clonotype was observed a few times. The chain joins TRBV19 to TRBJ2-5; TRBD1 is a possible D gene (6 bases). CDR1 and CDR2 from the germline V gene are LNHDA and SQIVND (reference sequence). The germline V and J ends were trimmed by 1 base and 5 bases, with 11 bases remaining between them. The CDR3 loop spans 14 amino acids. The CDR3 region has the DNA TGTGCCAGTAGTATAGTTGGGGGCGCGGAGACCCAGTACTTC. Its translation: CASSIVGGAETQYF.

This clonotype was recorded a few times. The chain is built from TRBV7-2 and TRBJ2-6; possibly TRBD2 for D (7 bases). V dropped 2 bases and J dropped 0 bases, with 11 bases sitting between them. Germline V gene lookup returns CDR1 SGHTA and CDR2 FQGNSA. The CDR3 totals 17 residues. The CDR3 region is CASSLRGASSGANVLTF. The CDR3 DNA reads as TGTGCCAGCAGCTTACGGGGGGCTAGCTCTGGGGCCAACGTCCTGACTTTC.

V usage is TRBV12-5 and J usage is TRBJ2-1; D remains unclear. Per germline, CDR1 LGHNT and CDR2 FRNRAP. Trimming left V 1 base short and J 5 bases short, with 3 bases between. This CDR3 comprises 12 residues. The CDR3 sequence: CASGLDNNEQFF. Written as DNA, the CDR3 is TGTGCTAGTGGTTTGGATAACAATGAGCAGTTCTTC.

This clonotype has more than one count but fewer than ten. The rearrangement links TRBV20-1 to TRBJ2-7; D unresolved. Trimming pared 0 bases from V and 2 bases from J, leaving 14 bases between. This CDR3 is built from 15 residues. CDR1 DFQATT and CDR2 SNEGSKA come from the germline V gene (reference sequence). The DNA for the CDR3 is TGCAGTGCTAGAGATCTGTCGGGCGGCGCCTACGAGCAGTACTTC. Translated, it gives CSARDLSGGAYEQYF.

The J gene is TRBJ2-2, the V gene TRBV20-1; the D gene is possibly TRBD1 (5 bases). The length of the CDR3 is 15 residues. Deletions cut 0 bases from V and 7 bases from J, with 15 bases between. From germline, CDR1 is DFQATT and CDR2 SNEGSKA (reference sequence). The CDR3: CSARDYVQGSGELFF. In DNA, the CDR3 is TGCAGTGCTAGAGATTACGTCCAGGGAAGCGGGGAGCTGTTTTTT.

Only a few counts were recorded for this clonotype. The J gene is TRBJ2-1, the V gene TRBV27, with no clear D. Germline V gene lookup returns CDR1 MNHEY and CDR2 SMNVEV (reference sequence). The CDR3 loop spans 11 amino acids. Trimming removed 2 bases at V and 10 bases at J, with 6 bases between. This chain's CDR3 is CASSLGVEQFF. DNA of the CDR3: TGTGCCAGCAGTTTAGGGGTAGAGCAGTTCTTC.

This sequence joins TRBV5-4 and TRBJ1-1; tentatively, D is TRBD1 (5 bases). In germline, CDR1 is SGHNT, CDR2 YYREEE (reference sequence). The CDR3 length is 17 residues. V was clipped by 0 bases and J by 3 bases, with 18 bases between them. The CDR3, as DNA: TGTGCCAGCAGCTTGGACCAGGGTTTTAGTTTTGACACTGAAGCTTTCTTT. Protein sequence: CASSLDQGFSFDTEAFF.

The rearrangement joins TRBV5-1 to TRBJ2-5, with TRBD2 matching 11 bases. With V trimmed by 4 bases and J by 4 bases, 9 bases remained unmatched. CDR1 and CDR2 from the germline V gene are SGHRS and YFSETQ. CDR3 length equals 16 residues. CDR3 in amino acids: CASSTIAGGRLETQYF. CDR3 sequence (DNA): TGCGCCAGCAGCACTATAGCGGGAGGGAGACTAGAGACCCAGTACTTC. Looking up the rest from reference TRBV5-1 and TRBJ2-5 gives the full variable domain: KAGVTQTPRYLIKTRGQQVTLSCSPISGHRSVSWYQQTPGQGLQFLFEYFSETQRNKGNFPGRFSGRQFSNSRSEMNVSTLELGDSALYLCASSTIAGGRLETQYFGPGTRLLVL.

The chain carries TRBV6-5 and TRBJ2-3; 7 bases match TRBD1. With 2 bases clipped from V and 2 bases from J, the junction kept 7 bases outside the gene matches. From germline, CDR1 is MNHEY and CDR2 SVGAGI. This CDR3 is 16 amino acids long. CDR3 bases: TGTGCCAGCAGTTACCGAGGACAGGAGACCACAGATACGCAGTATTTT. Its protein product is CASSYRGQETTDTQYF.

This clonotype was picked up many times. This sequence joins TRBV20-1 and TRBJ2-5; 8 nucleotides line up with TRBD1. V shed 4 bases, J shed 4 bases, and the junction held 8 bases outside the gene matches. This CDR3 is built from 14 residues. Germline CDR1 DFQATT, CDR2 SNEGSKA (reference sequence). The CDR3 region is CSATAGGAGETQYF. CDR3 DNA sequence: TGCAGTGCTACCGCAGGGGGCGCGGGAGAGACCCAGTACTTC.

This clonotype was seen at least ten times. The chain uses TRBV2 and TRBJ2-3; D is ambiguous. This CDR3 has 13 amino acids. Germline V gene data show CDR1 as SNHLY and CDR2 as FYNNEI. V gave up 8 bases and J gave up 2 bases, with 11 bases separating them. The CDR3 DNA follows: TGTGCCAGCCTTGGCGGCCCCACAGATACGCAGTATTTT. Translated: CASLGGPTDTQYF.

The chain employs TRBV20-1 and TRBJ2-7; 11 bases line up with TRBD2. This CDR3 is built from 17 residues. Germline loops: CDR1 DFQATT, CDR2 SNEGSKA (reference sequence). V was clipped by 0 bases and J by 0 bases; unmatched bases: 7. CDR3 protein: CSARDLRLAGFSYEQYF. The DNA for the CDR3 is TGCAGTGCTAGAGATCTTCGACTAGCGGGATTCTCCTACGAGCAGTACTTC.

The chain combines TRBV5-1 with TRBJ2-2; D gene uncertain. V lost 4 bases to trimming and J lost 0 bases, with 7 bases between them. CDR3 size: 14 residues. Germline CDR1 and CDR2: SGHRS and YFSETQ. The CDR3 nucleotides read TGCGCCAGCAGCGTACCTCCGAACACCGGGGAGCTGTTTTTT. Protein product: CASSVPPNTGELFF. Full variable domain (rest looked up from reference TRBV5-1 and TRBJ2-2): KAGVTQTPRYLIKTRGQQVTLSCSPISGHRSVSWYQQTPGQGLQFLFEYFSETQRNKGNFPGRFSGRQFSNSRSEMNVSTLELGDSALYLCASSVPPNTGELFFGEGSRLTVL.

The chain combines TRBV2 with TRBJ1-3; 7 bases map to TRBD1. The ends lost 6 bases at V and 0 bases at J; junction bases unmatched: 11. Germline values: CDR1 SNHLY, CDR2 FYNNEI. This CDR3 is 17 amino acids long. The CDR3 coding sequence is TGTGCCAGCAGGGGCAGGACAGGCACACCCTCTGGAAACACCATATATTTT. Translating gives CASRGRTGTPSGNTIYF.

This clonotype was found many times. The chain is built from TRBV7-8 and TRBJ2-1, with TRBD1 as a possible D gene (6 bases). This CDR3 contains 15 residues. Germline V gene sequence: CDR1 SGHVS, CDR2 FQNEAQ. Trimming removed 5 bases from V and 6 bases from J, with 17 bases in between. The CDR3 sequence: CASSPGASRVNEQFF. DNA for the CDR3: TGTGCCAGCAGCCCAGGGGCCTCCCGAGTCAATGAGCAGTTCTTC.